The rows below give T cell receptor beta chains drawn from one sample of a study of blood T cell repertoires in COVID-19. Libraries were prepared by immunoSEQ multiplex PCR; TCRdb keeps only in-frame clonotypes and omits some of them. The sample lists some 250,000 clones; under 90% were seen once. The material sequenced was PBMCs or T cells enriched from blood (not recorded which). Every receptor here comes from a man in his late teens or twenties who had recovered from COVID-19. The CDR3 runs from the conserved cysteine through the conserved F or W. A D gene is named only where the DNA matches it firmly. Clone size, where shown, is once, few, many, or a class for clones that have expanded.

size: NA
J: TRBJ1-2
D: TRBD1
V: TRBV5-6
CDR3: CASSFWTGDNYGYTF
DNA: TGTGCCAGCAGCTTCTGGACAGGGGATAACTATGGCTACACCTTC

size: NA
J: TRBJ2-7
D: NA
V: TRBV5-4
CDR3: CASSRIEESYEQYF
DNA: TGTGCCAGCAGCCGGATCGAGGAATCCTACGAGCAGTACTTC

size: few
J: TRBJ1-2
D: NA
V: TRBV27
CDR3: CASSTTANYGYTF
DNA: TGTGCCAGCAGTACGACAGCTAACTATGGCTACACCTTC

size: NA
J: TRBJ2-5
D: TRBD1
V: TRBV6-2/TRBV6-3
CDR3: CASSQQGYGTLGQETQYF
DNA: TGTGCCAGCAGTCAACAGGGGTACGGGACACTGGGACAAGAGACCCAGTACTTC

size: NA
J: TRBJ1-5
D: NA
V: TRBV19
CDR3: CASTSRTNQPQHF
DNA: TGTGCCAGCACGTCCCGAACAAATCAGCCCCAGCATTTT

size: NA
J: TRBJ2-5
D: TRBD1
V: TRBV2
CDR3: CASRPEGQGEETQYF
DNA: TGTGCCAGCAGACCCGAGGGACAGGGCGAAGAGACCCAGTACTTC

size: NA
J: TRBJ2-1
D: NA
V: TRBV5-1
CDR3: CASSLLPGTTYNEQFF
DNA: TGCGCCAGCAGCTTGCTGCCGGGGACAACCTACAATGAGCAGTTCTTC

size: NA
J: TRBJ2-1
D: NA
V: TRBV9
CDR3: CASSPSDSYNEQFF
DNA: TGTGCCAGCAGCCCTAGCGACTCCTACAATGAGCAGTTCTTC

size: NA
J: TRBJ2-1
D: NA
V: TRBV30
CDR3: CAYYPERTVIDEQFF
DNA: TGTGCCTACTACCCCGAACGGACAGTAATCGATGAGCAGTTCTTC

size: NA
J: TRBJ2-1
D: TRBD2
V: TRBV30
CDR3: CAWSALPSGLYNEQFF
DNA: TGTGCCTGGAGTGCCCTCCCTAGCGGGCTCTACAATGAGCAGTTCTTC

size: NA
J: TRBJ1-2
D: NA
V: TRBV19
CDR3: CASSPSYGYTF
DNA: TGTGCCAGTAGTCCCAGCTATGGCTACACCTTC

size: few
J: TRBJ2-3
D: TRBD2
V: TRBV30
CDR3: CAWSVSRGGNTDTQYF
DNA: TGTGCCTGGAGTGTAAGTCGGGGGGGAAACACAGATACGCAGTATTTT

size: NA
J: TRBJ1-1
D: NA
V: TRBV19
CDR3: CASSKRQLNTEAFF
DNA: TGTGCCAGTAGTAAAAGACAGTTGAACACTGAAGCTTTCTTT

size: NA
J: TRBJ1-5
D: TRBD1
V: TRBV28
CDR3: CASGTGSYQPQHF
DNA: TGTGCCAGTGGGACAGGGAGTTATCAGCCCCAGCATTTT

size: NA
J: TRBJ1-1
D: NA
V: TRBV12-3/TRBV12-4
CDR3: CASRPQPYAEAFF
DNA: TGTGCCAGCAGGCCCCAACCCTACGCTGAAGCTTTCTTT

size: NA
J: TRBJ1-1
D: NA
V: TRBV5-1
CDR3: CASSLPEEGNTEAFF
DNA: TGCGCCAGCAGCCTCCCCGAGGAGGGGAACACTGAAGCTTTCTTT

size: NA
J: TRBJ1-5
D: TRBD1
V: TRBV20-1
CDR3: CSASDRGPQPQHF
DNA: TGCAGTGCTAGTGACAGGGGACCGCAGCCCCAGCATTTT

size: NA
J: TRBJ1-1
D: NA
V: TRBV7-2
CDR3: CASSYDRNTEAFF
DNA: TGTGCCAGCAGCTATGACAGGAACACTGAAGCTTTCTTT

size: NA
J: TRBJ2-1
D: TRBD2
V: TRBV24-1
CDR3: CVTSLAGAGYNEQFF
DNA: TGTGTCACCTCCCTTGCGGGAGCGGGTTACAATGAGCAGTTCTTC

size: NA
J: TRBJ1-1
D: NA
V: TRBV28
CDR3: CASSLRQVNTEAFF
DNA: TGTGCCAGCAGTTTAAGACAGGTGAACACTGAAGCTTTCTTT

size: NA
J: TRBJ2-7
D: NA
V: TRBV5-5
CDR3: CASNLGLYSYEQYF
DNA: TGTGCCAGCAACCTGGGACTCTACTCCTACGAGCAGTACTTC

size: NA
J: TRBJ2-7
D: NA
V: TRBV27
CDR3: CASSITGEVAEQYF
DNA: TGTGCCAGCAGCATTACAGGGGAGGTCGCCGAGCAGTACTTC

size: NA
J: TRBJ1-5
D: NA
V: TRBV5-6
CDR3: CASSSEGVQPQHF
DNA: TGTGCCAGCAGTAGTGAGGGGGTGCAGCCCCAGCATTTT

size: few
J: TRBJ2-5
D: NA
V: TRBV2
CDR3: CASSYPRGETQYF
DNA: TGTGCCAGCAGTTACCCACGGGGGGAGACCCAGTACTTC

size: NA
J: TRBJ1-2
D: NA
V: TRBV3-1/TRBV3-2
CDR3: CASSQGRGEYGYTF
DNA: TGTGCCAGCAGCCAAGGGCGGGGGGAGTATGGCTACACCTTC

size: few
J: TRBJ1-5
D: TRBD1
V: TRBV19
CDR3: CASSADRGGNQPQHF
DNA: TGTGCCAGTAGTGCCGACAGGGGGGGCAATCAGCCCCAGCATTTT

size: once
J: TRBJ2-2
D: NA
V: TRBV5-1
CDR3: CASSSDSPPNTGELFF
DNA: TGCGCCAGCAGCTCCGACTCTCCTCCGAACACCGGGGAGCTGTTTTTT

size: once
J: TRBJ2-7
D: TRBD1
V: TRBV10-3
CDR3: CAISRDRDNEQYF
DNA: TGTGCCATCAGCCGGGACAGGGACAACGAGCAGTACTTC

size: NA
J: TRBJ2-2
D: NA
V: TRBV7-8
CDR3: CASSPGGSELFF
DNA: TGTGCCAGCAGCCCGGGGGGCAGCGAGCTGTTTTTT

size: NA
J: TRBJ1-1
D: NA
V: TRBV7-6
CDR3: CASSLAEGGRDTEAFF
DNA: TGTGCCAGCAGCTTAGCAGAAGGCGGGAGGGACACTGAAGCTTTCTTT

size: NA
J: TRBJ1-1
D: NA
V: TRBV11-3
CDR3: CASSPLRGLNTEAFF
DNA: TGTGCCAGCAGCCCCCTGCGGGGACTGAACACTGAAGCTTTCTTT

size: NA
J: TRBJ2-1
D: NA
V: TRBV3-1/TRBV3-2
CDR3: CASSQEVRELAYNEQFF
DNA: TGTGCCAGCAGCCAAGAAGTTCGAGAACTAGCCTACAATGAGCAGTTCTTC

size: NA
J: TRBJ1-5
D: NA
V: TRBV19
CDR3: CASRSAGAKNQPQHF
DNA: TGTGCCAGTAGGAGCGCAGGGGCGAAGAATCAGCCCCAGCATTTT

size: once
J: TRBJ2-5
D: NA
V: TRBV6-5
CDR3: CATGMNPDWETQYF
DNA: TGTGCCACCGGAATGAACCCAGACTGGGAGACCCAGTACTTC

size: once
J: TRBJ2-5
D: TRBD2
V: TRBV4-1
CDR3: CASSLLPLRGGVQETQYF
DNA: TGCGCCAGCAGCCTCCTACCCCTGAGGGGAGGGGTGCAAGAGACCCAGTACTTC

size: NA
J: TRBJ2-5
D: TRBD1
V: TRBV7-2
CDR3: CASSLSRGLKTQYF
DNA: TGTGCCAGCAGCCTCTCCAGGGGGCTAAAGACCCAGTACTTC

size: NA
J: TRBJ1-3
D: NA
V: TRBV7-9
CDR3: CASSLGQPSGNTIYF
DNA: TGTGCCAGCAGCTTAGGGCAACCGTCTGGAAACACCATATATTTT

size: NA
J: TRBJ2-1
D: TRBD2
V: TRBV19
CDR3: CASGTQGTRSSEQFF
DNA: TGTGCCAGTGGAACCCAAGGGACTAGGTCTAGTGAGCAGTTCTTC

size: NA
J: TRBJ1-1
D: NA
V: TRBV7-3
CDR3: CASSLAGPNTEAFF
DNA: TGTGCCAGCAGCTTAGCGGGACCGAACACTGAAGCTTTCTTT

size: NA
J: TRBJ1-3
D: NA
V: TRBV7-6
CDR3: CASSLEYSDFSGNTIYF
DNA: TGTGCCAGCAGCTTAGAGTACTCGGACTTCTCTGGAAACACCATATATTTT

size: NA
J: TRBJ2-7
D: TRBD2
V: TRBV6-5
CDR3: CASSRTSSTYEQYF
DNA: TGTGCCAGCAGCAGGACTAGCAGTACCTACGAGCAGTACTTC

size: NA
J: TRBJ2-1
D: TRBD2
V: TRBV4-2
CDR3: CASSQGLAGANEQFF
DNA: TGTGCCAGCAGCCAAGGACTAGCGGGAGCCAATGAGCAGTTCTTC

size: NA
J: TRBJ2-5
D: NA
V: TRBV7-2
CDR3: CASSSPRTKETQYF
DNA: TGTGCCAGCAGCTCACCTAGGACTAAAGAGACCCAGTACTTC

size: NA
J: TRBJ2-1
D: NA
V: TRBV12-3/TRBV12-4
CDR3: CASSLHSGEQFF
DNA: TGTGCCAGCAGTTTACACAGCGGTGAGCAGTTCTTC

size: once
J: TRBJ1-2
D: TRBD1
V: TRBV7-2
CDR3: CASSLVSGGRGLSGYTF
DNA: TGTGCCAGCAGCTTAGTTTCAGGGGGCAGGGGGCTGAGTGGCTACACCTTC

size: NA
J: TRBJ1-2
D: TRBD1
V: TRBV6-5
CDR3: CASSYRGQGSNGYTF
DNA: TGTGCCAGCAGTTACCGCGGACAGGGAAGCAATGGCTACACCTTC

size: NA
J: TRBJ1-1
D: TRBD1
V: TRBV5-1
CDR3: CASSPKRDRGSHTEAFF
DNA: TGCGCCAGCAGCCCGAAACGGGACAGGGGAAGCCACACTGAAGCTTTCTTT

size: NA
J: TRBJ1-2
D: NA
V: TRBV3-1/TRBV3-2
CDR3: CASSPRRAGGYTF
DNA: TGTGCCAGCAGCCCCCGGAGGGCGGGAGGCTACACCTTC

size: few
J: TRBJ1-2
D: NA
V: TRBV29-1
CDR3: CSVENYGYTF
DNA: TGCAGCGTGGAGAACTATGGCTACACCTTC

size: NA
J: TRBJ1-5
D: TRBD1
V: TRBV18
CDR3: CASSPGQGYSNQPQHF
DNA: TGTGCCAGCTCACCGGGACAGGGTTATAGCAATCAGCCCCAGCATTTT

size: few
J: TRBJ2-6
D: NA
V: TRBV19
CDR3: CASTGGANVLTF
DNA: TGTGCCAGTACGGGTGGGGCCAACGTCCTGACTTTC

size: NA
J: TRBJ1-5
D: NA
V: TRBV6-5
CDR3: CASSLYQGPGQPQHF
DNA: TGTGCCAGCAGTTTATACCAGGGGCCAGGTCAGCCCCAGCATTTT

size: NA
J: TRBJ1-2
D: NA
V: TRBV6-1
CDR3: CASSEGTAINYGYTF
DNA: TGTGCCAGCAGTGAAGGGACAGCCATTAACTATGGCTACACCTTC